The 30 T cell receptor beta chains presented below share a single source sample, sequenced in a study of CD8 T cell repertoires and HIV-1 epitope variants. Data came from immunoSEQ multiplex PCR; TCRdb stores just in-frame clones and leaves some out. The repertoire holds about 4,900 clones, with around two thirds as singletons. These receptors' targets are unknown. Sequences were obtained from cultured CD8+ T cells derived from PBMCs. These receptors were obtained from a male donor with HIV.

This clone was seen a few times. The CDR3 coding sequence is TGCAGCGTTATACAGGGCGACTATGGCTACACCTTC. Encoded protein: CSVIQGDYGYTF. The chain recombines TRBV29-1 with TRBJ1-2; tentative D call: TRBD1 (6 bases). Germline V gene lookup returns CDR1 SQVTM and CDR2 ANQGSEA. V was clipped by 5 bases and J by 3 bases, with 10 bases between them. The CDR3 runs 12 residues.

The chain is built from TRBV9 and TRBJ2-5, with 11 bases lining up with TRBD2. This CDR3 region has 17 residues. Germline loops: CDR1 SGDLS, CDR2 YYNGEE. V lost 3 bases and J lost 4; bases outside the gene matches: 11. CDR3 sequence reads: CASSANPTSGRTETQYF. CDR3 coding DNA: TGTGCCAGCAGCGCAAATCCCACTAGCGGGAGAACAGAGACCCAGTACTTC. The variable domain in full, completed from reference TRBV9 and TRBJ2-5, reads DSGVTQTPKHLITATGQRVTLRCSPRSGDLSVYWYQQSLDQGLQFLIQYYNGEERAKGNILERFSAQQFPDLHSELNLSSLELGDSALYFCASSANPTSGRTETQYFGPGTRLLVL.

Only a few counts were recorded for this clone. This chain links TRBV28 with TRBJ1-2; D remains ambiguous. Germline V CDR1 and CDR2: MDHEN, SYDVKM. This CDR3 spans 12 amino acids. With 5 bases removed from V and 8 bases from J, the gap between germline ends came to 12 bases. The CDR3 sequence: CASSLDRWGYTF. As DNA, the CDR3 is TGTGCCAGCAGTCTGGATCGCTGGGGCTACACCTTC.

The chain couples TRBV5-7 to TRBJ1-5, with TRBD1 identical over 10 bases. TRBV5-7 is filed as an ORF, its function uncertain. With 2 bases clipped from V and 2 bases from J, the junction kept 1 base outside the gene matches. The CDR3 is 15 residues long. CDR3 residues: CASSLGTGGNQPQHF. Written as DNA, the CDR3 is TGTGCCAGCAGCTTAGGGACAGGGGGCAATCAGCCCCAGCATTTT.

The rearrangement links TRBV6-5 to TRBJ2-2; perhaps TRBD2 as D (7 bases). This CDR3 spans 15 amino acids. V lost 2 bases and J 5 bases, leaving 12 bases between the germline ends. The germline gives CDR1 MNHEY, CDR2 SVGAGI. The DNA of the CDR3 is TGTGCCAGCAGTTACGGTAGGGGGGGAACCGGGGAGCTGTTTTTT. The encoded protein is CASSYGRGGTGELFF.

The chain is built from TRBV9 and TRBJ1-6, with D uncertain. CDR1 and CDR2 (germline): SGDLS, YYNGEE. V was pared by 0 bases and J by 4 bases, with 11 bases between. The CDR3 has 16 amino acids. The CDR3 is CASSVGEAGYNSPLHF. The CDR3 nucleotides are TGTGCCAGCAGCGTAGGGGAGGCTGGGTATAATTCACCCCTCCACTTT.

This clone showed up just once. The rearrangement links TRBV6-5 to TRBJ2-7, with 7 bases matching TRBD2. CDR1 and CDR2 (germline): MNHEY, SVGAGI. Trimming removed 5 bases from V and 6 bases from J; junction bases left unmatched: 4. The CDR3 is made up of 12 amino acids. CDR3 nucleotide sequence: TGTGCCAGCAGTGCGGGGACTATCGAGCAGTACTTC. Its translation is CASSAGTIEQYF.

The table lists this clone with a few counts. The CDR3 sequence is CAISEQNQPQHF. The CDR3 DNA follows: TGTGCCATCAGTGAGCAGAACCAGCCCCAGCATTTT. The rearrangement uses TRBV10-3 and TRBJ1-5; D uncertain. CDR3 length: 12 residues. V was trimmed by 2 bases and J by 7 bases, leaving 6 bases between them. Germline V gene sequence: CDR1 ENHRY, CDR2 SYGVKD.

CDR3 in amino acids: CASAFWGASNTEAFF. As DNA, the CDR3 is TGTGCCAGCGCCTTTTGGGGGGCCTCGAACACTGAAGCTTTCTTT. The V and J genes are TRBV28 and TRBJ1-1; D might be TRBD1 (6 bases). Trimming removed 8 bases at V and 1 base at J, with 17 bases between. CDR3 length: 15 residues. Germline V lookup: CDR1 MDHEN, CDR2 SYDVKM. Using reference TRBV28 and TRBJ1-1 for the parts outside the CDR3, the full variable domain is DVKVTQSSRYLVKRTGEKVFLECVQDMDHENMFWYRQDPGLGLRLIYFSYDVKMKEKGDIPEGYSVSREKKERFSLILESASTNQTSMYLCASAFWGASNTEAFFGQGTRLTVV.

V gene TRBV11-2 combines with J gene TRBJ2-3, with unresolved D. This CDR3 contains 15 residues. Germline CDR1 is SGHAT and CDR2 is FQNNGV. Trimming removed 5 bases at V and 2 bases at J, with 14 bases between. This chain's CDR3 is CASSPSSFDTDTQYF. In DNA, the CDR3 is TGTGCCAGCAGCCCATCCTCCTTTGACACAGATACGCAGTATTTT.

Only a few counts were recorded for this clone. J is TRBJ2-1 and V is TRBV27; 8 nucleotides align to TRBD2. The CDR3 contains 13 residues. Germline CDR1 reads MNHEY; CDR2 reads SMNVEV (reference sequence). Trimming cost V 8 bases and J 7 bases; bases outside gene matches: 7. As DNA, the CDR3 is TGTGCCAGCGGGACTAGTTCCCGTAATGAGCAGTTCTTC. This gives the protein CASGTSSRNEQFF.

The genes are TRBV6-1 and TRBJ2-2, with D perhaps TRBD1 (6 bases). There are 14 residues in the CDR3. From germline, CDR1 is MNHNS and CDR2 SASEGT. Trimming removed 8 bases at V and 0 bases at J, with 10 bases between. The CDR3 DNA sequence: TGTGCCAGCTTAGGACAGACGAACACCGGGGAGCTGTTTTTT. This encodes CASLGQTNTGELFF.

The J gene is TRBJ2-1, the V gene TRBV19, with 8 bases matching TRBD2. The germline gives CDR1 LNHDA, CDR2 SQIVND (reference sequence). The CDR3 extends over 15 amino acids. The V and J ends lost 0 bases and 6 bases, in that order; junction bases with no gene match: 4. CDR3 nucleotide sequence: TGTGCCAGTAGTATAGATACGGGAGGGTTCAATGAGCAGTTCTTC. Amino acids: CASSIDTGGFNEQFF.

The chain employs TRBV12-2 and TRBJ1-3; the table calls TRBD1, which could not be checked here. TRBV12-2 is shown as a pseudogene. CDR3 length: 17 amino acids. The CDR3 here is CASRLGGQGTAGNTIYF. The DNA of the CDR3 is TGTGCAAGTCGCTTAGGGGGACAGGGAACGGCTGGAAACACCATATATTTT.

This clone has just one count. V and J are TRBV6-1 and TRBJ1-5; 7 bases agree with TRBD1. The CDR3 contains 20 residues. The germline V gene has CDR1 MNHNS and CDR2 SASEGT. V was pared by 0 bases and J by 3 bases, with 17 bases of the junction left unmatched. The CDR3 DNA is TGTGCCAGCAGTGAAGCGCTTCGGTGGCGGGGGGGACAGATCAATCAGCCCCAGCATTTT. This gives the protein CASSEALRWRGGQINQPQHF.

Turning to this clone: A junction end diverges from the germline sequence, so it may reflect a read error. The chain combines TRBV11-2 with TRBJ2-7; 9 bases align to TRBD2. The CDR3 is 13 amino acids. Germline V gives CDR1 SGHAT, CDR2 FQNNGV. CDR3 nucleotide sequence: TGTGCCAGCAGGTTAGCGGGAGCTGTCGAGCAGTACTTC. Protein: CASRLAGAVEQYF.

This sequence joins TRBV7-9 and TRBJ1-1; no definite D call. CDR1 and CDR2 from the germline V gene are SEHNR and FQNEAQ (reference sequence). V lost 3 bases and J lost 3, with 11 bases in between. This CDR3 comprises 14 residues. The CDR3 DNA reads TGTGCCAGCAGCTTCTCCGGCCAGGACACTGAAGCTTTCTTT. Amino acids: CASSFSGQDTEAFF.

The CDR3 nucleotides are TGTGCCAGCAGTCCGGGGACAGGGGGCAATCAGCCCCAGCATTTT. Translating it yields CASSPGTGGNQPQHF. The chain couples TRBV27 to TRBJ1-5; 10 bases match TRBD1. The germline gives CDR1 MNHEY, CDR2 SMNVEV (reference sequence). This CDR3 comprises 15 residues. With V trimmed by 5 bases and J by 2 bases, 3 bases remained unmatched.

This clone was seen more than once but under ten times. The J gene is TRBJ1-5, the V gene TRBV28; no definite D call. The CDR3 runs to 15 residues. V shed 6 bases and J shed 4 bases, with 16 bases lying between them. Germline assignment: CDR1 MDHEN and CDR2 SYDVKM. The DNA of the CDR3 is TGTGCCAGCAGCCCCGTCGGGGAGACAAATCAGCCCCAGCATTTT. Its translation: CASSPVGETNQPQHF.

The chain recombines TRBV6-5 with TRBJ1-5; no firm D call. Germline CDR1 and CDR2: MNHEY and SVGAGI. V lost 6 bases, J lost 5 bases, and 17 bases lay in between. This CDR3 is 15 amino acids long. The CDR3 DNA is TGTGCCAGCAGCGTAGACACCGACAACTATCAGCCCCAGCATTTT. Its translation: CASSVDTDNYQPQHF.

This clone was counted a single time. The chain couples TRBV11-2 to TRBJ2-7, with no clear D. Germline values: CDR1 SGHAT, CDR2 FQNNGV. The CDR3 has 16 amino acids. Trimming took off 1 base at V and 3 bases at J, with 16 bases between the two ends. The CDR3 is CASSLVTLGPNYEQYF. DNA of the CDR3: TGTGCCAGCAGCTTAGTTACTTTGGGTCCGAACTACGAGCAGTACTTC.

V gene TRBV30 combines with J gene TRBJ2-2; D may be TRBD1 (6 bases). The V end was cut by 2 bases, the J end by 7 bases, with 14 bases between. This CDR3 is built from 14 residues. Germline V gene lookup returns CDR1 GTSNPN and CDR2 SVGIG (reference sequence). The CDR3 region is CAWSLVTGNGELFF. For the CDR3, the DNA is TGTGCCTGGAGTCTTGTTACAGGGAACGGGGAGCTGTTTTTT.

This sequence joins TRBV27 and TRBJ2-1; 8 nucleotides match TRBD2. V trimming: 0 bases; J trimming: 0 bases; junction bases outside the gene matches: 10. The CDR3 is 19 amino acids. The germline gives CDR1 MNHEY, CDR2 SMNVEV (reference sequence). CDR3 residues: CASSLSEREFWGSYNEQFF. The CDR3 nucleotides are TGTGCCAGCAGTTTATCCGAGCGGGAGTTCTGGGGCTCCTACAATGAGCAGTTCTTC.

This clone was detected a few times. V gene TRBV5-4 combines with J gene TRBJ2-2, with TRBD2 as a possible D gene (5 bases). The germline CDR1 and CDR2 sequences are SGHNT and YYREEE (reference sequence). V lost 0 bases and J 5 bases, leaving 8 bases between the germline ends. CDR3 length equals 14 residues. CDR3 coding DNA: TGTGCCAGCAGCTTGGCCACGGGGACCGGGGAGCTGTTTTTT. Protein sequence: CASSLATGTGELFF. Combining the CDR3 with reference TRBV5-4 and TRBJ2-2 gives the whole variable domain ETGVTQSPTHLIKTRGQQVTLRCSSQSGHNTVSWYQQALGQGPQFIFQYYREEENGRGNFPPRFSGLQFPNYSSELNVNALELDDSALYLCASSLATGTGELFFGEGSRLTVL.

V gene TRBV11-2 combines with J gene TRBJ2-7; 8 positions match TRBD1. The J segment lost 1 base and the V segment lost 4 bases, leaving 6 bases of the junction unmatched. The CDR3 totals 15 residues. Germline CDR1 is SGHAT and CDR2 is FQNNGV. CDR3 in DNA: TGTGCCAGCAGCTCATGGACAGGGTTGTCCTACGAGCAGTACTTC. Encoded protein: CASSSWTGLSYEQYF.

The chain is built from TRBV7-6 and TRBJ1-1; TRBD1 is a possible D gene (6 bases). Trimming removed 4 bases from V and 1 base from J, with 13 bases in between. CDR3 size: 15 residues. The germline gives CDR1 SGHVS, CDR2 FNYEAQ. The CDR3 here is CASSSQDRQNTEAFF. The DNA for the CDR3 is TGTGCCAGCAGCTCCCAGGACAGACAGAACACTGAAGCTTTCTTT.

The chain employs TRBV28 and TRBJ1-1, with TRBD1 matching 7 bases. CDR3 length: 18 amino acids. V dropped 6 bases and J dropped 3; count of bases not matched to a gene: 19. Per germline, CDR1 MDHEN and CDR2 SYDVKM. CDR3 bases: TGTGCCAGCAGAGACCCCAAGACAGGGCTTATTGCCCACACTGAAGCTTTCTTT. This gives the protein CASRDPKTGLIAHTEAFF.

This chain connects TRBV25-1 to TRBJ2-5; TRBD1 matches at 12 bases. CDR1 and CDR2 (germline): MGHDK, SYGVNS. The CDR3 loop spans 15 amino acids. V lost 2 bases to trimming and J lost 5 bases; unmatched junction nucleotides: 3. CDR3 sequence: CASSEGTGGGETQYF. CDR3 coding DNA: TGTGCCAGCAGTGAAGGGACAGGGGGCGGGGAGACCCAGTACTTC.

The CDR3 nucleotides are TGTGCCACCAGCAGTAGCGGGGGGTACAATGAGCAGTTCTTC. Protein sequence: CATSSSGGYNEQFF. The rearrangement uses TRBV15 and TRBJ2-1; 10 nucleotides match TRBD2. The trim removed 3 bases at V and 4 bases at J, leaving 0 bases unmatched. The germline V gene encodes CDR1 LNHNV and CDR2 YYDKDF (reference sequence). This CDR3 region has 14 residues. Variable domain in full (rest from reference TRBV15 and TRBJ2-1): DAMVIQNPRYQVTQFGKPVTLSCSQTLNHNVMYWYQQKSSQAPKLLFHYYDKDFNNEADTPDNFQSRRPNTSFCFLDIRSPGLGDTAMYLCATSSSGGYNEQFFGPGTRLTVL.

This clone rates as large. The CDR3 DNA reads TGCGCCAGCAGCCAAGATGTTGGGCAGGGGAACACTGAAGCTTTCTTT. This encodes CASSQDVGQGNTEAFF. This rearrangement joins TRBV4-3 to TRBJ1-1; TRBD1 is a possible D gene (5 bases). The ends were cut back, 0 bases at V and 1 base at J, with 12 bases in the middle. The CDR3 extends over 16 amino acids. Per germline, CDR1 LGHNA and CDR2 YSLEER.